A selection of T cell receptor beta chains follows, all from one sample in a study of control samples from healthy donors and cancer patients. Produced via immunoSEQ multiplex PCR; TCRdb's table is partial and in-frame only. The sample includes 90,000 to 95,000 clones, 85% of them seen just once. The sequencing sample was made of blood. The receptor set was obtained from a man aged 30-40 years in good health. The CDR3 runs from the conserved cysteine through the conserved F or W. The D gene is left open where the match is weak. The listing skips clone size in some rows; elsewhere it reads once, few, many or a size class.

TGTGCCAGCAGCTTAGCGCTAACAGAGGGGTATGGCTACACCTTC	CASSLALTEGYGYTF	.	TRBV7-9	TRBJ1-2	.
TGTGCCAGCAGCCAAGTTAGCGGGGGACTTGGGGAGCTGTTTTTT	CASSQVSGGLGELFF	TRBD2	TRBV3-1/TRBV3-2	TRBJ2-2	once
TGTGCCAGCAGTTTAGTCGGGACGACTAGCACAGATACGCAGTATTTT	CASSLVGTTSTDTQYF	.	TRBV28	TRBJ2-3	.
TGCGCCAGCAGCTCCCCCGACGCTAACTATGGCTACACCTTC	CASSSPDANYGYTF	.	TRBV5-1	TRBJ1-2	.
TGTGCCACCAGCAGAGATACGGCAGGGGCGCTCCCTGAGCAGTACTTC	CATSRDTAGALPEQYF	.	TRBV15	TRBJ2-7	few
TGTGCCAGCTCACCACCGGTTAGCACAGATACGCAGTATTTT	CASSPPVSTDTQYF	.	TRBV18	TRBJ2-3	.
TGCGCCAGCAGCCCCCTTAGCTACAATGAGCAGTTCTTC	CASSPLSYNEQFF	.	TRBV5-1	TRBJ2-1	.
TGTGCCAGTAGTATAGGTGGGATTAACTATGGCTACACCTTC	CASSIGGINYGYTF	.	TRBV19	TRBJ1-2	.
TGTGCCAGCAGCGCTCCCGGGGCAAACACCGGGGAGCTGTTTTTT	CASSAPGANTGELFF	.	TRBV28	TRBJ2-2	few
TGTGCCAGCAGTCACACTAGCGGGGGGGCGAGGGCAGATACGCAGTATTTT	CASSHTSGGARADTQYF	TRBD2	TRBV6-6	TRBJ2-3	.
TGCAGCGCCATAGACAGGGACCAAGAGACCCAGTACTTC	CSAIDRDQETQYF	TRBD1	TRBV29-1	TRBJ2-5	.
TGCGCCAGCAACTTCGGGGATCAAGGAAACACCATATATTTT	CASNFGDQGNTIYF	.	TRBV5-1	TRBJ1-3	.
TGTGCCACCAGTGCTAGGCCAGATACGCAGTATTTT	CATSARPDTQYF	.	TRBV24-1	TRBJ2-3	.
TGTGCCAGCAGCCTGACCGGGACAGGGATCAATGAGCAGTTCTTC	CASSLTGTGINEQFF	TRBD1	TRBV5-4	TRBJ2-1	.
TGTGCCAGCAGTTACTCGAGTAGCGGGGGGCAGCCCCAGCATTTT	CASSYSSSGGQPQHF	.	TRBV6-6	TRBJ1-5	.
TGTGCCATCATACAAGAAACTGGAAACACCATATATTTT	CAIIQETGNTIYF	.	TRBV10-3	TRBJ1-3	.
TGTGCCAGCAGCTTCGCGGAGTCCTACGAGCAGTACTTC	CASSFAESYEQYF	.	TRBV7-9	TRBJ2-7	.
TGTGCCAGCAGTACTACAGGGGTGAATCAGCCCCAGCATTTT	CASSTTGVNQPQHF	TRBD1	TRBV6-5	TRBJ1-5	.
TGTGCCAGCAGTGGCCTACAAGGAAACACCATATATTTT	CASSGLQGNTIYF	.	TRBV12-3/TRBV12-4	TRBJ1-3	.
TGCGCCAGCAGAGAACAGGGGACCAACACTGAAGCTTTCTTT	CASREQGTNTEAFF	TRBD1	TRBV5-1	TRBJ1-1	.
TGCGCCAGCAGCTTGCACCCCAATGAGCAGTTCTTC	CASSLHPNEQFF	.	TRBV5-1	TRBJ2-1	once
TGTGCCAGCAGTTTTACTAGCGGGGTCGATGAGCAGTTCTTC	CASSFTSGVDEQFF	TRBD2	TRBV27	TRBJ2-1	.
TGCGCCAGCAGCTTGGGTCAGGACAGGAGAAATTCACCCCTCCACTTT	CASSLGQDRRNSPLHF	TRBD1	TRBV5-1	TRBJ1-6	.
TGTGCCACCAGGGGGAGGACTGGGAACTATGGCTACACCTTC	CATRGRTGNYGYTF	TRBD1	TRBV13	TRBJ1-2	.
TGTGCCAGCAGCGTAGGGAGGACTAGGATTGCAGATACGCAGTATTTT	CASSVGRTRIADTQYF	TRBD2	TRBV9	TRBJ2-3	.
TGTGCCAGTAGTCGGGGGGATTATGGCTACACCTTC	CASSRGDYGYTF	.	TRBV19	TRBJ1-2	.
TGTGCCAGCAGTTACCAAGACAGCACAGATACGCAGTATTTT	CASSYQDSTDTQYF	.	TRBV6-5	TRBJ2-3	.
TGTGCCAGCACGACAGAGGGGCAAGCCGGGGAGCTGTTTTTT	CASTTEGQAGELFF	.	TRBV6-5	TRBJ2-2	.
TGTGCCTGGAGTAGACAGGGAAAAGCTTTCTTT	CAWSRQGKAFF	TRBD1	TRBV30	TRBJ1-1	.
TGTGCCAGCGCTGGGACAGGGGATTCACCCCTCCACTTT	CASAGTGDSPLHF	TRBD1	TRBV12-3/TRBV12-4	TRBJ1-6	.
TGTGCCAGCAGCCTAAGGACGGGAAGCTCCTATAATTCACCCCTCCACTTT	CASSLRTGSSYNSPLHF	.	TRBV14	TRBJ1-6	.
TGTGCCAGCAGCTTAGACATGAACACTGAAGCTTTCTTT	CASSLDMNTEAFF	.	TRBV11-2	TRBJ1-1	.
TGTGCCAGCAGTTTAGAGGGGGCGCTAGGAAACACCATATATTTT	CASSLEGALGNTIYF	TRBD1	TRBV28	TRBJ1-3	.
TGTGCCACCACAGGGAACAGCAATCAGCCCCAGCATTTT	CATTGNSNQPQHF	.	TRBV6-5	TRBJ1-5	few
TGTGCCACCAGTGAACCCACAGGGTGGCTCACAGATACGCAGTATTTT	CATSEPTGWLTDTQYF	.	TRBV24-1	TRBJ2-3	few
TGTGCCAGCAGGGGACAAGTACCGGGACTAGTCGCAGATACGCAGTATTTT	CASRGQVPGLVADTQYF	TRBD2	TRBV2	TRBJ2-3	.
TGTGCCAGCAGCGTCCGGAGCTGGGGCACTGAAGCTTTCTTT	CASSVRSWGTEAFF	.	TRBV9	TRBJ1-1	.
TGTGCCAGCAGCCCCAGAAGGAATAGGAACACCGGGGAGCTGTTTTTT	CASSPRRNRNTGELFF	.	TRBV28	TRBJ2-2	.
TGTGCCAGCAGCCGAGGAGGGATCTCCTACGAGCAGTACTTC	CASSRGGISYEQYF	.	TRBV5-6	TRBJ2-7	.
TGTGCCAGCTCACCTAGGATGGATACGCAGTATTTT	CASSPRMDTQYF	.	TRBV18	TRBJ2-3	once
TGTGCCAGCAGTTATGGCAACACCATATATTTT	CASSYGNTIYF	.	TRBV6-5	TRBJ1-3	few